The sequence of this TCR beta chain was determined in a study of blood T cells in healthy people across ages. Combining a sample-barcoded 5' primer with a J-beta primer mix, a second PCR ran for about 6 to 12 cycles. TCRdb passed the 5' RACE reads through MiXCR, listing each CDR3 protein once. Of 550,000 to 650,000 distinct CDR3 sequences detected, roughly 31% appear once; the ten largest clones hold 15% to 17%. Overall study findings and caveats: More naive CD4+ cells and higher diversity marked long-lived donors relative to aged donors. Across the age range, TCR beta diversity per million T cells fell in a roughly linear way. TCR beta diversity was tightly associated with the proportion of naive T cells.

Germline loops: CDR1 SGDLS, CDR2 YYNGEE. Trimming removed 0 bases from V and 4 bases from J, with 17 bases in between. The CDR3 covers 16 residues. This clonotype was found many times. Its antigen remains unknown. The origin of this receptor is an elderly woman in good health. The genes are TRBV9 and TRBJ2-7, with D perhaps matching TRBD1 (6 bases). Material: blood. In DNA, the CDR3 is TGTGCCAGCAGCGTAGCTACTAGGACAGATCTATACGAGCAGTACTTC. Its translation is CASSVATRTDLYEQYF.